Listed below are T cell receptor beta chains from one sample, sequenced in a study of blood T cell repertoires in COVID-19. Sequenced by immunoSEQ multiplex PCR; TCRdb stores in-frame clones only, minus some. The sample contains about 68,000 clones, over 75% of which appear only once. The sample was peripheral blood. The source of these receptors is a man aged 45-60 years with acute or convalescent COVID-19. Both conserved end residues are part of each CDR3. D genes are given only for firm matches. For some rows the clone size is stated as once, few or many, or as a class when expanded; others skip it.

clone size: .; D gene: TRBD1; J gene: TRBJ1-1; V gene: TRBV9; CDR3 DNA: TGTGCCAGCAGCAACAGGGGCGAGAACACTGAAGCTTTCTTT; CDR3 protein: CASSNRGENTEAFF
clone size: .; D gene: TRBD1; J gene: TRBJ2-3; V gene: TRBV10-3; CDR3 DNA: TGTGCCATCGGGGGACAGGGCTCAGATACGCAGTATTTT; CDR3 protein: CAIGGQGSDTQYF
clone size: .; D gene: TRBD1; J gene: TRBJ2-3; V gene: TRBV27; CDR3 DNA: TGTGCCAGCAGCCTATGGCTCGGACAGGAAAGCACAGATACGCAGTATTTT; CDR3 protein: CASSLWLGQESTDTQYF
clone size: .; D gene: .; J gene: TRBJ1-2; V gene: TRBV6-5; CDR3 DNA: TGTGCCAGCACTATGGACGGGACTAACTATGGCTACACCTTC; CDR3 protein: CASTMDGTNYGYTF
clone size: .; D gene: TRBD1; J gene: TRBJ1-2; V gene: TRBV24-1; CDR3 DNA: TGTGCCACCAGTGATCCACAGGGGGCGGGTGGCTACACCTTC; CDR3 protein: CATSDPQGAGGYTF
clone size: .; D gene: .; J gene: TRBJ2-2; V gene: TRBV28; CDR3 DNA: TGTGCCAGCAGTCTCCCTAGTGCCAGGGAGCTGTTTTTT; CDR3 protein: CASSLPSARELFF
clone size: .; D gene: .; J gene: TRBJ1-5; V gene: TRBV7-9; CDR3 DNA: TGTGCCAGCAGCCGCGGCCTAGATCAGCCCCAGCATTTT; CDR3 protein: CASSRGLDQPQHF
clone size: .; D gene: .; J gene: TRBJ2-3; V gene: TRBV18; CDR3 DNA: TGTGCCAGCTCACAGATAGCAGATACGCAGTATTTT; CDR3 protein: CASSQIADTQYF
clone size: .; D gene: .; J gene: TRBJ2-2; V gene: TRBV7-6; CDR3 DNA: TGTGCCAGCAGCCTACCCCCCGAGGGGAACACCGGGGAGCTGTTTTTT; CDR3 protein: CASSLPPEGNTGELFF
clone size: .; D gene: TRBD1; J gene: TRBJ1-5; V gene: TRBV18; CDR3 DNA: TGTGCCAGCTCACCACTACGCAGGGGGCGCGGGGATAGCAATCAGCCCCAGCATTTT; CDR3 protein: CASSPLRRGRGDSNQPQHF
clone size: .; D gene: .; J gene: TRBJ2-5; V gene: TRBV18; CDR3 DNA: TGTGCCAGCTCACCCCTGGAGGAGACCCAGTACTTC; CDR3 protein: CASSPLEETQYF
clone size: .; D gene: .; J gene: TRBJ2-1; V gene: TRBV5-8; CDR3 DNA: TGTGCCAGCAGCCGACAGTTTCTAGATGAGCAGTTCTTC; CDR3 protein: CASSRQFLDEQFF
clone size: few; D gene: .; J gene: TRBJ2-6; V gene: TRBV18; CDR3 DNA: TGTGCCAGCTCACCACCGAGCCGGGCTGGGGCCAACGTCCTGACTTTC; CDR3 protein: CASSPPSRAGANVLTF
clone size: .; D gene: TRBD1; J gene: TRBJ1-5; V gene: TRBV7-9; CDR3 DNA: TGTGCCAGCAGCCTAGATGGGACAGGGAAGGGTCAGCCCCAGCATTTT; CDR3 protein: CASSLDGTGKGQPQHF
clone size: .; D gene: .; J gene: TRBJ1-6; V gene: TRBV15; CDR3 DNA: TGTGCCACCAGCAGTCGAGGAGATAATTCACCCCTCCACTTT; CDR3 protein: CATSSRGDNSPLHF
clone size: .; D gene: TRBD1; J gene: TRBJ2-5; V gene: TRBV5-5; CDR3 DNA: TGTGCCAGCAGCTTGTTAAGGGGGCTCCAAGAGACCCAGTACTTC; CDR3 protein: CASSLLRGLQETQYF
clone size: .; D gene: .; J gene: TRBJ2-2; V gene: TRBV7-2; CDR3 DNA: TGTGCCAGCAGCTTAGCAGGGCAGGGCACCGGGGAGCTGTTTTTT; CDR3 protein: CASSLAGQGTGELFF
clone size: .; D gene: TRBD2; J gene: TRBJ2-2; V gene: TRBV19; CDR3 DNA: TGTGCCAGTAAACCGGGACAGGGTCGGACTAGCGGGGCGAACACCGGGGAGCTGTTTTTT; CDR3 protein: CASKPGQGRTSGANTGELFF
clone size: .; D gene: .; J gene: TRBJ2-1; V gene: TRBV12-3/TRBV12-4; CDR3 DNA: TGTGCCAGCAGCCCCAGGGAGGACGGTGAGCAGTTCTTC; CDR3 protein: CASSPREDGEQFF
clone size: .; D gene: TRBD2; J gene: TRBJ2-1; V gene: TRBV15; CDR3 DNA: TGTGCCACCAGCAGACCTAGCGGGAGCTCCTACAATGAGCAGTTCTTC; CDR3 protein: CATSRPSGSSYNEQFF
clone size: .; D gene: TRBD2; J gene: TRBJ2-2; V gene: TRBV11-1; CDR3 DNA: TGTGCCAGCAGCTTAGCTGTTAGCGGGAGTGGTACCGGGGAGCTGTTTTTT; CDR3 protein: CASSLAVSGSGTGELFF
clone size: .; D gene: .; J gene: TRBJ1-6; V gene: TRBV6-2/TRBV6-3; CDR3 DNA: TGTGCCAGCAGTTACTCGAACCAGAAAAATTCACCCCTCCACTTT; CDR3 protein: CASSYSNQKNSPLHF
clone size: .; D gene: .; J gene: TRBJ2-6; V gene: TRBV3-1/TRBV3-2; CDR3 DNA: TGTGCCAGCAGCCGAGACAGCGTACGGGCCAACGTCCTGACTTTC; CDR3 protein: CASSRDSVRANVLTF
clone size: .; D gene: .; J gene: TRBJ1-1; V gene: TRBV28; CDR3 DNA: TGTGCCAGCAGTTTTTCCTTTTTCGGGGGGAACACTGAAGCTTTCTTT; CDR3 protein: CASSFSFFGGNTEAFF
clone size: .; D gene: TRBD2; J gene: TRBJ2-3; V gene: TRBV9; CDR3 DNA: TGTGCCAGCAGCGCCCCGCATCGGACTAGCGTTGGCACAGATACGCAGTATTTT; CDR3 protein: CASSAPHRTSVGTDTQYF
clone size: .; D gene: .; J gene: TRBJ2-5; V gene: TRBV19; CDR3 DNA: TGTGCCAGTAGTGGCGGTGGAGGACAAGAGACCCAGTACTTC; CDR3 protein: CASSGGGGQETQYF